This entry lists 5 T cell receptor beta chains sequenced from one sample in a study of blood T cell repertoires in COVID-19. The assay was immunoSEQ multiplex PCR, and TCRdb's table has in-frame clones only and misses some. Here the sample spans some 68,000 clones, just under 85% being singletons. The sample comprised peripheral blood. The receptors stem from a man in his 70s with acute or convalescent COVID-19.

The chain carries TRBV2 and TRBJ1-2; TRBD1 agrees at 9 bases. Germline V gene lookup returns CDR1 SNHLY and CDR2 FYNNEI. J gave up 1 base and V 8 bases, and 11 bases lay outside the gene matches. The CDR3 sequence is 16 residues long. CDR3 loop: CASDRDRVVFNYGYTF. In DNA, the CDR3 is TGTGCCAGCGACCGGGACAGGGTTGTCTTTAACTATGGCTACACCTTC.

The J gene is TRBJ1-2, the V gene TRBV28, with 9 bases aligning to TRBD1. This CDR3 region has 16 residues. Germline lookup yields CDR1 MDHEN and CDR2 SYDVKM. V shed 5 bases and J 8 bases; nucleotides not matched to a gene: 15. In DNA form, the CDR3 reads TGTGCCAGCAGTCCCGGGACAGGGAGACCCGCCCGCGGCTACACCTTC. This gives the protein CASSPGTGRPARGYTF.

The V gene is TRBV19, the J gene TRBJ2-7, with D uncertain. Looked up from germline, CDR1 is LNHDA and CDR2 is SQIVND (reference sequence). V dropped 4 bases and J dropped 3 bases, with 7 bases sitting between them. The CDR3 loop spans 12 amino acids. The CDR3 nucleotides read TGTGCCAGTAGTAGTTCCAGCTACGAGCAGTACTTC. Translating it yields CASSSSSYEQYF.

The gene calls are TRBV28 and TRBJ1-5, with 8 bases fitting TRBD1. This CDR3 spans 15 amino acids. The V segment lost 11 bases and the J segment 5 bases; nucleotides outside the gene matches: 14. CDR1 MDHEN and CDR2 SYDVKM come from the germline V gene. CDR3: CAAAGQGASHQPQHF. The CDR3 nucleotides read TGTGCCGCAGCGGGGCAGGGGGCGTCGCATCAGCCCCAGCATTTT.

The V and J genes are TRBV7-8 and TRBJ2-7, with 8 bases lining up with TRBD2. Germline V gives CDR1 SGHVS, CDR2 FQNEAQ. The ends lost 1 base at V and 6 bases at J; junction bases unmatched: 14. The CDR3 consists of 17 residues. The CDR3 DNA is TGTGCCAGCAGCTTAGGTCGGGGGGGACTAGTACGAACCGAGCAGTACTTC. This sequence encodes CASSLGRGGLVRTEQYF.